This T cell receptor beta chain stems from a study of cytomegalovirus exposure and HLA in healthy donors (TCRdb year 2017). Notes on the research overall: A later analysis indicated that the 90 to 150 validation repertoires were generated on the platform also employed for the 700 or so repertoires of the first cohort. In addition to the first cohort of 650 to 750 subjects, a separate validation cohort of 130 or so different subjects was used. The study was designed to test whether signatures of past pathogen exposure could be identified by cataloging public T cell receptors. To predict cytomegalovirus infection status, the study brought together high-throughput TCR immunosequencing, statistical association of individual TCRs with disease status, and machine learning. Broader findings and caveats from the paper: In vitro tests confirmed that a few of the cytomegalovirus-associated TCR beta chains recognize cytomegalovirus antigens. The validation cohort had no HLA typing available for a later analysis, so co-occurrence within that cohort was assessed over all 120 or so repertoires. In both the original and validation cohorts, the classifier was reported to diagnose cytomegalovirus status with high specificity and sensitivity. Across donors, most TCR sequences were observed very rarely, whereas some public TCRs were present in many individuals. The authors suggested that the approach could potentially be generalized to other disease states and immunological phenotypes. Of the cluster scores, 85% to 95% were above 0 in a later analysis, which found that TCRs clustered in the first cohort also tended to co-occur in the 90 to 150 validation repertoires. The study gave a list of about 150 TCR beta chains associated with cytomegalovirus.

Concerning this clone itself: The antigen it binds to is not known. No base quality information exists; no much larger clone differs at one position.

Separate from the approximately 700-subject first cohort, the validation cohort of around 130 subjects was the group to which the donors belonged. Library method: the immunoSEQ multiplex PCR assay. In the authors' own workflow: A statistical classification framework was developed to diagnose cytomegalovirus status using the catalog of TCR beta chain sequences. This immuneACCESS table, as held by TCRdb, lists in-frame sequences with V and J called but not all clones. Of the missing ones, under half trace to an unresolved V gene in checked studies; the others have no known cause. Clonal size and the V and J genes are those of that table, whereas D and trimming came from the DNA. In this sample the table shows 250,000 to 300,000 clones, nearly 90% of which occur a single time. The top ten clonotypes cover approximately 0.34% of the sample. The sequenced sample consisted of PBMCs. The source of this sequence is a woman between 18 and 29 years old in good health and CMV-seronegative.

DNA sequence: TGCGCCAGCAGCCCTCTTCGGACTAGCGGGGAAAGCTCCTACAATGAGCAGTTCTTC. Its amino acids are CASSPLRTSGESSYNEQFF. The chain is made from TRBV5-1 and TRBJ2-1, with TRBD2 matching 12 junction bases. Counted from cysteine to phenylalanine, this CDR3 has 19 amino acids. Solely the CDR3 DNA is kept, with 57 bases framed from the first base. CDR1 SGHRS and CDR2 YFSETQ were looked up in the germline V gene. V is trimmed back by 4 bases and J by 0 bases, and the junction contains 11 bases that no gene match accounts for.